This T cell receptor (beta chain) is drawn from a study of T cell clones after liver transplantation (dated by TCRdb to the late 2010s). In the study overall: ITN030ST, the source of the samples, was a randomized trial that attempted immunosuppression withdrawal within 2 years of liver transplantation. Third party-reactive TCRbeta sequences from pre-transplant MLRs were also identified as an antigen-independent comparator for donor-reactive sequences. Donor-reactive T cell clones were identified by TCRbeta sequencing following a pre-transplant mixed lymphocyte reaction and were subsequently tracked in post-transplant blood. Tolerance was defined as complete immunosuppression withdrawal for at least one year with no rise in liver enzymes beyond twice the upper limit of normal. Blood samples were collected pre-transplant, pre-randomization before withdrawal, and post-randomization after either full withdrawal or failed withdrawal. Three of the eight recipients were HCV-positive; the others were transplanted for non-autoimmune, non-viral indications. Until randomization at 12-24 months post-transplant, subjects were given standard immunosuppression, with no induction therapy. The studied cohort comprised 8 liver transplant recipients, 3 classified as tolerant and 5 as non-tolerant. Beyond this particular receptor, the publication reports: Because of small, heterogeneous patient numbers and non-standardized post-transplant time points, the conclusions were only preliminary. Because allograft tissue specimens were not available, migration of donor-reactive T cells into the graft, rather than deletion, may have occurred. In most of the 8 subjects, regardless of tolerance or HCV status, circulating donor-reactive CD4 TCRbeta sequences dropped significantly post-transplant. In two subjects, low numbers of available donor cells limited the measurable donor-reactive repertoire. The decline in donor-reactive sequences exceeded the decline in third party-reactive sequences, suggesting partial antigen-specific deletion that was unrelated to withdrawal success. When repertoire turnover was taken into account, detection of donor-reactive sequences was significantly reduced in 7 of 8 subjects for CD4 and in 8 of 8 subjects for CD8.

As to this clone: Its cognate antigen has yet to be identified. No quality values exist for individual bases; no much larger clone is one base distant.

Unstimulated PBMCs, after thawing, were stained for CD3, CD4 and CD8 and then FACS-sorted into CD3+CD4+ and CD3+CD8+ populations. All 8 studied subjects were randomized to immunosuppression withdrawal. The Qiagen DNeasy Blood and Tissue Kit was used for isolation of genomic DNA. CDR1 and CDR2, looked up from the germline V gene (reference sequence), are PRHDT and FYEKMQ. Ends trimmed: V by 5 bases, J by 4 bases; bases unmatched to a gene: 2. The CDR3 contains 13 residues, cysteine and phenylalanine counted. Of all the DNA, just the CDR3 is kept, 39 bases in frame from base 1. Frozen genomic DNA underwent high-throughput TCRbeta CDR3 sequencing by immunoSEQ, including PCR amplification, mapping, bias correction and internal controls. The source study handled its data this way. Only productive rearrangements were retained, and each unique TCRbeta sequence was defined by its CDR3 nucleotide sequence together with its V and J gene. For a sequence to be called donor-reactive, it needed a frequency of at least 0.01% and at least 5-fold expansion in CFSE-low cells compared with unstimulated pre-transplant cells. Minimum frequency thresholds were set for each subject based on the unstimulated sample with the lowest template count, ensuring at least 90% detection power. Jensen-Shannon divergence between the top 1000 TCRbeta sequences post-transplant and pre-transplant was used to measure repertoire turnover. Changes in detection of donor-reactive sequences were assessed with two-sided Fisher's exact tests. Imported from immuneACCESS, the table was reduced by TCRdb to in-frame sequences with V and J called. These copies leave out some clones; in studies compared against another copy, an unresolved V gene accounts for under half, and the cause of the remainder is not known. The V and J calls and the clone size are those of that table, but D and trimming were determined from the DNA. This sample comprises 95,000 to 110,000 clones, roughly 80% of them detected only once. Approximately 3% of the sample is taken by the ten largest.

The sample was CD4+ T cells from blood, taken around 50 months after liver transplant. In this chain, TRBV13 is recombined with TRBJ1-5, with 7 bases matching TRBD1. The receptor was derived from a human patient who received a liver transplant. A transplant means some T cells may be of graft donor rather than patient origin. CDR3 loop: CASSARGNQPQHF. The DNA sequence follows: TGTGCCAGCAGCGCCAGGGGGAATCAGCCCCAGCATTTT. When the CDR3 is completed using the reference TRBV13 and TRBJ1-5 genes on either side, the full variable domain is AAGVIQSPRHLIKEKRETATLKCYPIPRHDTVYWYQQGPGQDPQFLISFYEKMQSDKGSIPDRFSAQQFSDYHSELNMSSLELGDSALYFCASSARGNQPQHFGDGTRLSIL.